The T cell receptor beta chain under discussion was sequenced for a study of blood T cell repertoires in COVID-19. The CDR3 totals 16 residues. Deletions cut 1 base from V and 8 bases from J, with 18 bases between. CDR1 is SGDLS and CDR2 is YYNGEE in the germline V gene. Per the original methods: Estimation of nucleated cell counts was performed using reference gene primer amplification. Assay used: immunoSEQ multiplex PCR; TCRdb lists only in-frame clones, some missing. V, J and clone size are those of that table, while D and trimming were read from the DNA. The sample carries 250,000 to 350,000 clones, around 90% recorded once.

This receptor was identified in a man aged 55 to 70 who had recovered from COVID-19. This chain links TRBV9 with TRBJ2-2, with D perhaps matching TRBD1 (5 bases). The sequencing sample was made of PBMCs or T cells enriched from blood (not recorded which). The CDR3 DNA follows: TGTGCCAGCAGCGTATATCTCTCTCCGAACAGGGGGGAGCTGTTTTTT. Translating it yields CASSVYLSPNRGELFF.